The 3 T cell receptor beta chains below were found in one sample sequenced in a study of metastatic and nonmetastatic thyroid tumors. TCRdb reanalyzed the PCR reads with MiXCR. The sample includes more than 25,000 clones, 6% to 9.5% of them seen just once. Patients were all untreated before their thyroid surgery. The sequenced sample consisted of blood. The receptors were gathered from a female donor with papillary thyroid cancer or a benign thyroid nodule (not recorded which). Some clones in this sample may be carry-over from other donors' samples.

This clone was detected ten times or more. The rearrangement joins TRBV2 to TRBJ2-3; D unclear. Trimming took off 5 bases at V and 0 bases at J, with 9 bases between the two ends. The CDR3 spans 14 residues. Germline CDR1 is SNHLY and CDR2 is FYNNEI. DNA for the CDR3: TGTGCCAGCAGTCTCAGTATGAGCACAGATACGCAGTATTTT. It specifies CASSLSMSTDTQYF.

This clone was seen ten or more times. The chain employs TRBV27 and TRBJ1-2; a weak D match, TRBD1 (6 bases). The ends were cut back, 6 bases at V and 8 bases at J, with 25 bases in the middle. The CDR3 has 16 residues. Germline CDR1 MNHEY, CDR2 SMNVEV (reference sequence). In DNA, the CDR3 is TGTGCCAGCAGACCAACGGACAGCGGATCTTCGGGGGGCTACACCTTC. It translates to CASRPTDSGSSGGYTF.

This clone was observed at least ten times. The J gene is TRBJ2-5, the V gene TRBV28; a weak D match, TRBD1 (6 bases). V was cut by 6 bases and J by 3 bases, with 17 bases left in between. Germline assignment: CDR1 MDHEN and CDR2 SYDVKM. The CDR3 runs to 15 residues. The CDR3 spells CASSPRGHLEETQYF. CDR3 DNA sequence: TGTGCCAGCAGCCCCCGGGGACATTTGGAAGAGACCCAGTACTTC.